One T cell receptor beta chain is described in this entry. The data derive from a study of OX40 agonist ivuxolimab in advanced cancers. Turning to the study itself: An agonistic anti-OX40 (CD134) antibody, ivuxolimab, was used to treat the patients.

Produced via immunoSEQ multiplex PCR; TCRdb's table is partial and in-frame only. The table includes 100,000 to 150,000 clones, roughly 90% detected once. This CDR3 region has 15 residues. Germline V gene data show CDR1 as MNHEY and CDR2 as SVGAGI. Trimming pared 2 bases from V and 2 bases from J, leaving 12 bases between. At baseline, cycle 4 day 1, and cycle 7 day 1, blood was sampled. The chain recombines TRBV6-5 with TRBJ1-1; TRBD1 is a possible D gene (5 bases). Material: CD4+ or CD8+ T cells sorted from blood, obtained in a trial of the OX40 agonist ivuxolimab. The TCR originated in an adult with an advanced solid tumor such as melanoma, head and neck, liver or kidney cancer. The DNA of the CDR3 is TGTGCCAGCAGTTACAGGGACGGGCCTAACACTGAAGCTTTCTTT. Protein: CASSYRDGPNTEAFF.